This TCR beta chain was recovered during a study of T cells in women clearing cervical HPV infection. Study as a whole: HLA type could not be excluded as a confounder.

Average input was around 1,100 ng genomic DNA for immunoSEQ TCR beta CDR3 amplification. Sequencing used immunoSEQ multiplex PCR; TCRdb keeps in-frame clones, though not all of them. The table for this sample gives 25,000 to 30,000 clones. As regards this clone: The CDR3 end falls 3 residues outside the read, so it is completed with the germline J gene.

Germline loops: CDR1 LNHDA, CDR2 SQIVND (reference sequence). The J segment lost 10 bases and the V segment lost 6 bases, leaving 9 bases of the junction unmatched. The CDR3 length is 14 residues. Cervical HPV DNA detected by MY09/MY11 PCR, typed by dot-blot. This chain joins TRBV19 and TRBJ1-6; 7 bases align to TRBD1. Sequencing was performed on blood buffy coat. The clonotype originates from a woman aged 18-70 years with a cervical HPV16 infection that either progressed to CIN3+ or cleared (not recorded which). The CDR3 is CASRPTGRLSPLHF. Incomplete CDR3 DNA: TGTGCCAGTAGACCGACAGGGAGGTTGTCACCC.